This T cell receptor (beta chain) was profiled in a study of Ad26.COV2.S vaccination and SARS-CoV-2 variants. Whole-study findings and limits: It is possible that the TCR breadth and depth analyses underestimated the total T cell responses.

The data were produced by immunoSEQ multiplex PCR, yet TCRdb's version contains in-frame clones alone and is incomplete. Of roughly 410,000 clones listed, 80% to 90% are singletons. Turning to this clone: Its antigen is not identified.

The treatment: roughly 18 received Ad26.COV2.S at low or high dose, single or two shots; 5 received placebo; per-sample allocation not given. The investigators took samples on day 63 after the first vaccine or placebo injection. This specimen consisted of peripheral blood, obtained in a trial of Ad26.COV2.S vaccine versus placebo. This TCR was sampled from a person between 18 and 60 years old who received the Ad26.COV2.S COVID-19 vaccine or a placebo.

The CDR3 sequence is CATSARQGAHEQYF. DNA for the CDR3: TGTGCCACCAGCGCCCGACAGGGAGCCCACGAGCAGTACTTC. V usage is TRBV15 and J usage is TRBJ2-7, with 7 bases aligning to TRBD1. Per the germline V gene, CDR1 is LNHNV and CDR2 is YYDKDF (reference sequence). The CDR3 contains 14 residues. J gave up 5 bases and V 5 bases, and 9 bases lay outside the gene matches.